One sample yielded the 26 T cell receptor beta chains listed below, sequenced in a study of blood T cell repertoires in COVID-19. This table comes from immunoSEQ multiplex PCR, and its TCRdb copy is limited to in-frame clones, with some not included. Seen here are approximately 270,000 clones, under 90% observed once, and the top ten hold 2% to 2.5%. The sample taken for sequencing was peripheral blood. Source of these receptors: a man aged 50 to 59 with acute or convalescent COVID-19.

The V gene is TRBV7-3, the J gene TRBJ2-1; 8 bases fit TRBD1. The V gene's germline CDR1 is SGHTA and CDR2 FQGTGA. Trimming took 1 base from V and 8 from J; bases not matched to a gene: 10. This CDR3 comprises 16 residues. CDR3 amino acids: CASSLRGGQGADEQFF. The CDR3 DNA reads as TGTGCCAGCAGCTTAAGAGGTGGGCAGGGGGCCGATGAGCAGTTCTTC.

This clone appeared a single time. The rearrangement links TRBV18 to TRBJ1-5; D is uncertain. The CDR3 extends over 16 amino acids. With 3 bases removed from V and 8 bases from J, the gap between germline ends came to 20 bases. Germline CDR1 and CDR2: KGHSH and LQKENI. This CDR3 is CASSPTRGPLMEPQHF. The CDR3 DNA follows: TGTGCCAGCTCACCGACCCGGGGTCCCCTAATGGAGCCCCAGCATTTT. The variable domain in full, with the rest retrieved from reference TRBV18 and TRBJ1-5, is NAGVMQNPRHLVRRRGQEARLRCSPMKGHSHVYWYRQLPEEGLKFMVYLQKENIIDESGMPKERFSAEFPKEGPSILRIQQVVRGDSAAYFCASSPTRGPLMEPQHFGDGTRLSIL.

Only a few counts were recorded for this clone. The chain couples TRBV3-1 (or the pseudogene TRBV3-2) to TRBJ1-2; D might be TRBD1 (6 bases). Trimming took off 1 base at V and 8 bases at J, with 14 bases between the two ends. The CDR3 runs to 14 residues. Germline V CDR1 and CDR2: LGHDT, YNNKEL (reference sequence). Written as DNA, the CDR3 is TGTGCCAGCAGCCAAGCGGACAGAGATTTGGGCTACACCTTC. Amino acid sequence: CASSQADRDLGYTF.

This chain links TRBV7-9 with TRBJ1-1; no definite D call. The CDR3 spans 15 residues. Germline CDR1 SEHNR, CDR2 FQNEAQ (reference sequence). Trimming stripped 5 bases from V and 1 base from J, with 14 bases between. The CDR3 reads CASSDPPGKNTEAFF. CDR3 bases: TGTGCCAGCAGCGATCCGCCGGGAAAGAACACTGAAGCTTTCTTT.

The V gene is TRBV6-5, the J gene TRBJ2-1; 8 bases align to TRBD1. CDR3 length: 13 amino acids. Germline assignment: CDR1 MNHEY and CDR2 SVGAGI. J was trimmed by 6 bases and V by 6 bases; bases with no gene match: 4. DNA for the CDR3: TGTGCCAGCAGACCTACAGGGGGCAATGAGCAGTTCTTC. It is translated as CASRPTGGNEQFF.

Only a few counts were recorded for this clone. The chain couples TRBV4-1 to TRBJ2-7; a possible D gene is TRBD2 (5 bases). Per germline, CDR1 MGHRA and CDR2 YSYEKL. The CDR3 is 15 residues long. V dropped 3 bases and J dropped 6 bases, with 18 bases sitting between them. Here the CDR3 reads CASSQASSMLAEQYF. In DNA form, the CDR3 reads TGCGCCAGCAGCCAGGCTAGCTCGATGCTCGCCGAGCAGTACTTC.

The chain is built from TRBV19 and TRBJ1-5; the D is unclear. This CDR3 comprises 16 residues. Germline CDR1 and CDR2: LNHDA and SQIVND (reference sequence). Between the trimmed V and J ends, which lost 5 bases and 0 bases, there was a span of 14 bases. The CDR3 protein is CASSERTGYSNQPQHF. CDR3 nucleotides: TGTGCCAGTAGTGAACGGACGGGATATAGCAATCAGCCCCAGCATTTT. Full variable domain (missing parts from reference TRBV19 and TRBJ1-5): DGGITQSPKYLFRKEGQNVTLSCEQNLNHDAMYWYRQDPGQGLRLIYYSQIVNDFQKGDIAEGYSVSREKKESFPLTVTSAQKNPTAFYLCASSERTGYSNQPQHFGDGTRLSIL.

V and J are TRBV15 and TRBJ2-7; the D gene is possibly TRBD1 (5 bases). V lost 0 bases and J 0 bases, leaving 9 bases between the germline ends. CDR1 is LNHNV and CDR2 is YYDKDF in the germline V gene (reference sequence). The CDR3 runs to 15 residues. The CDR3 region has the DNA TGTGCCACCAGCAGAGAGGCAGGGCTCTCCTACGAGCAGTACTTC. This translates into CATSREAGLSYEQYF.

This clone was seen only once. The rearrangement joins TRBV19 to TRBJ2-7; TRBD2 agrees at 10 bases. The germline V gene encodes CDR1 LNHDA and CDR2 SQIVND (reference sequence). V shed 3 bases and J 3 bases; nucleotides not matched to a gene: 2. The CDR3 contains 14 residues. The CDR3 DNA is TGTGCCAGTAGTATTCAGCGGGGGGGCTACGAGCAGTACTTC. It translates to CASSIQRGGYEQYF.

The chain links TRBV5-1 to TRBJ1-2; D might be TRBD1 (6 bases). Trimming cost V 1 base and J 5 bases, with 15 bases left between them. CDR3 size: 15 residues. Germline V gene lookup returns CDR1 SGHRS and CDR2 YFSETQ. The CDR3 is CASSLNHRDTYGYTF. The CDR3 DNA sequence: TGCGCCAGCAGCTTGAATCACAGGGATACTTATGGCTACACCTTC.

The chain couples TRBV29-1 to TRBJ1-2; TRBD1 matches at 9 bases. Germline assignment: CDR1 SQVTM and CDR2 ANQGSEA. Germline trimming cut 3 bases from V and 3 bases from J; bases unmatched to any gene: 5. The CDR3 extends over 14 amino acids. The chain's CDR3 is CSVESGQGYYGYTF. The CDR3 DNA sequence: TGCAGCGTTGAGTCAGGACAGGGGTACTATGGCTACACCTTC.

The chain joins TRBV7-9 to TRBJ1-6; D is undetermined. Germline CDR1 and CDR2: SEHNR and FQNEAQ (reference sequence). V gave up 4 bases and J gave up 6 bases, with 10 bases separating them. The CDR3 has 14 residues. CDR3 amino acids: CASSSGIINSPLHF. The CDR3 DNA follows: TGTGCCAGCAGCTCCGGGATTATTAATTCACCCCTCCACTTT. Complete variable domain (other parts from reference TRBV7-9 and TRBJ1-6): DTGVSQNPRHKITKRGQNVTFRCDPISEHNRLYWYRQTLGQGPEFLTYFQNEAQLEKSRLLSDRFSAERPKGSFSTLEIQRTEQGDSAMYLCASSSGIINSPLHFGNGTRLTVT.

The rearrangement links TRBV10-3 to TRBJ2-4; no reliable D call. The CDR3 has 16 residues. CDR1 is ENHRY and CDR2 is SYGVKD in the germline V gene. Trimming removed 3 bases at V and 1 base at J, with 13 bases between. CDR3 residues: CAISDLDTQAKNIQYF. Here the CDR3 DNA reads TGTGCCATCAGTGATCTAGATACGCAGGCCAAAAACATTCAGTACTTC.

J is TRBJ1-2 and V is TRBV2; TRBD1 aligns across 7 bases. This CDR3 comprises 14 residues. CDR1 and CDR2 (germline): SNHLY, FYNNEI. J lost 9 bases, V lost 2 bases, and 9 bases had no gene match. The CDR3 here is CASSETEGARSYTF. CDR3 bases: TGTGCCAGCAGTGAAACAGAGGGGGCAAGAAGCTACACCTTC.

V usage is TRBV10-2 and J usage is TRBJ2-7; TRBD2 matches 8 bases. Germline V gene data show CDR1 as WSHSY and CDR2 as SAAADI. V shed 6 bases, J shed 5 bases, and the junction held 9 bases outside the gene matches. The CDR3 spans 14 residues. CDR3 sequence reads: CASRPGTSPNEQYF. The CDR3 nucleotides read TGCGCCAGCAGGCCCGGGACTAGTCCTAACGAGCAGTACTTC.

This chain joins TRBV21-1 and TRBJ2-7; TRBD1 was called by the table and not checked on the DNA. TRBV21-1 is an annotated pseudogene. The CDR3 extends over 15 amino acids. The CDR3: CASSAPTSDSDEQYF. As DNA, the CDR3 is TGTGCCAGCAGCGCCCCCACTTCGGACAGCGACGAGCAGTACTTC.

The table lists this clone with a count of one. The CDR3 DNA reads as TGTGCCAGCAGCTTGGACGGGGGACCGGGCCCGGATACGCAGTATTTT. This codes for CASSLDGGPGPDTQYF. The chain joins TRBV5-4 to TRBJ2-3; maybe TRBD2 (6 bases). This CDR3 is built from 16 residues. V shed 0 bases and J shed 6 bases, with 17 bases lying between them. CDR1 and CDR2 (germline): SGHNT, YYREEE (reference sequence).

This clone was recorded only once. The rearrangement uses TRBV20-1 and TRBJ1-1, with a possible D match to TRBD1 (6 bases). V was pared by 6 bases and J by 11 bases, with 13 bases between. Looked up from germline, CDR1 is DFQATT and CDR2 is SNEGSKA (reference sequence). The CDR3 contains 10 residues. CDR3 DNA: TGCAGTGCCCTTAAGGGGGGGGCTTTCTTT. Residues: CSALKGGAFF.

This rearrangement joins TRBV12-5 to TRBJ1-4; 9 positions agree with TRBD1. The CDR3 covers 19 residues. V lost 0 bases to trimming and J lost 7 bases; unmatched junction nucleotides: 15. Germline V gives CDR1 LGHNT, CDR2 FRNRAP. CDR3 loop: CASGLVGGQGLLESEKLFF. CDR3 DNA: TGTGCTAGTGGTTTGGTTGGGGGACAGGGTTTGCTCGAGAGTGAAAAACTGTTTTTT.

The CDR3 DNA reads TGTGCCAGCAGCCAAGATAACAGCCACTATGGCTACACCTTC. Protein product: CASSQDNSHYGYTF. The chain couples TRBV4-2 to TRBJ1-2; D is ambiguous. The CDR3 covers 14 residues. Germline loops: CDR1 LGHNA, CDR2 YNFKEQ. Between the trimmed V and J ends, which lost 0 bases and 3 bases, there was a span of 8 bases.

This sequence joins TRBV10-1 and TRBJ2-2; D gene ambiguous. V was trimmed by 0 bases and J by 6 bases, leaving 8 bases between them. The CDR3 runs to 14 residues. Germline loops: CDR1 WNHNN, CDR2 SYGVQD (reference sequence). Here the CDR3 DNA reads TGCGCCAGCAGTGAGTCGAAACAGCCCGGGGAGCTGTTTTTT. This encodes CASSESKQPGELFF.

The chain has TRBV9 and TRBJ2-7; TRBD2 aligns across 12 bases. Germline lookup yields CDR1 SGDLS and CDR2 YYNGEE. The CDR3 has 16 residues. J was trimmed by 2 bases and V by 4 bases; bases with no gene match: 7. CDR3 nucleotides: TGTGCCAGCAGCCTTGGGACTAGCGGGTCTACCTACGAGCAGTACTTC. Translating gives CASSLGTSGSTYEQYF. Complete variable domain (other parts from reference TRBV9 and TRBJ2-7): DSGVTQTPKHLITATGQRVTLRCSPRSGDLSVYWYQQSLDQGLQFLIQYYNGEERAKGNILERFSAQQFPDLHSELNLSSLELGDSALYFCASSLGTSGSTYEQYFGPGTRLTVT.

This clone was counted only a few times. J is TRBJ2-7 and V is TRBV5-4; tentative D call: TRBD1 (6 bases). The CDR3 loop spans 13 amino acids. V dropped 1 base and J dropped 7 bases, with 12 bases sitting between them. Germline V gives CDR1 SGHNT, CDR2 YYREEE (reference sequence). This CDR3 is CASSLSARGEQYF. The DNA of the CDR3 is TGTGCCAGCAGCTTGTCAGCAAGGGGGGAGCAGTACTTC.

This clone has only a few counts. This chain links TRBV7-9 with TRBJ2-2; D unclear. The germline gives CDR1 SEHNR, CDR2 FQNEAQ (reference sequence). Trimming removed 5 bases at V and 6 bases at J, with 10 bases between. The CDR3 runs 13 residues. CDR3 region: CASSQAGAGELFF. Written as DNA, the CDR3 is TGTGCCAGCAGCCAGGCCGGTGCCGGGGAGCTGTTTTTT.

This clone was found once. The chain has TRBV30 and TRBJ2-7; D is unclear. CDR1 and CDR2 from the germline V gene are GTSNPN and SVGIG (reference sequence). Trimming took off 2 bases at V and 2 bases at J, with 7 bases between the two ends. The CDR3 is made up of 12 amino acids. The CDR3: CAWSLLTYEQYF. For the CDR3, the DNA is TGTGCCTGGAGTTTACTAACCTACGAGCAGTACTTC.

The chain is built from TRBV5-6 and TRBJ1-1, with D possibly being TRBD1 (5 bases). Per germline, CDR1 SGHDT and CDR2 YYEEEE. V was clipped by 0 bases and J by 3 bases, with 21 bases between them. CDR3 length: 18 amino acids. The CDR3 sequence: CASSLVGAGGPPDTEAFF. Written as DNA, the CDR3 is TGTGCCAGCAGCTTGGTAGGGGCGGGAGGGCCTCCCGACACTGAAGCTTTCTTT.